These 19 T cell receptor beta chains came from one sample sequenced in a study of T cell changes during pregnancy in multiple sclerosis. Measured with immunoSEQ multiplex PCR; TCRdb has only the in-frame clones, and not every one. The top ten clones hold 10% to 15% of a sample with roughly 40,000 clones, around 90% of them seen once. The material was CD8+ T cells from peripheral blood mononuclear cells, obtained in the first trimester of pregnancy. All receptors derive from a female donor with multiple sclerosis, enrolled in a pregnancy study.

This CDR3 is CARNKDRGNPGNTIYF. CDR3 DNA: TGTGCCAGAAATAAGGACAGGGGCAATCCTGGAAACACCATATATTTT. The gene calls are TRBV21-1 and TRBJ1-3; the DNA was not used to check the table's D call, TRBD1. TRBV21-1 is a known pseudogene. The CDR3 totals 16 residues.

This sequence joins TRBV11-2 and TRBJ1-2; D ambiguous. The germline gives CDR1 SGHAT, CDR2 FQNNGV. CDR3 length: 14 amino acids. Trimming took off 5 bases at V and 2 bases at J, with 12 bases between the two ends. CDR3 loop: CASSPEEGNYGYTF. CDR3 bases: TGTGCCAGCAGCCCAGAGGAGGGAAACTATGGCTACACCTTC.

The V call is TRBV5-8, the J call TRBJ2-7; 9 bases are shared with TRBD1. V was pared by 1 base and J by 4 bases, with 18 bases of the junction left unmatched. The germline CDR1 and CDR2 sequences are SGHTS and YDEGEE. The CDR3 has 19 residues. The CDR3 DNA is TGTGCCAGCAGCTTGAACCCTGGGGGGGACAGGGCCCCCCCTTACGAGCAGTACTTC. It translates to CASSLNPGGDRAPPYEQYF.

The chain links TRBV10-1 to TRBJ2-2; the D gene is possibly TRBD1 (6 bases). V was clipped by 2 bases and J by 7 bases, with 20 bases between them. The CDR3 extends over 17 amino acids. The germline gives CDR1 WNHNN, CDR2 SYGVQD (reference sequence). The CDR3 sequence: CASSEPDPGDGVGELFF. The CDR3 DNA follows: TGCGCCAGCAGTGAGCCAGACCCAGGGGACGGGGTCGGGGAGCTGTTTTTT.

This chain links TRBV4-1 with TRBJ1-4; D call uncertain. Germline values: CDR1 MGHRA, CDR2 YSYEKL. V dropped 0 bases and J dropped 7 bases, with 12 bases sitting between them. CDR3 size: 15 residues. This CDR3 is CASSQDGVGGEKLFF. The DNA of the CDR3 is TGCGCCAGCAGCCAAGACGGGGTCGGTGGTGAAAAACTGTTTTTT.

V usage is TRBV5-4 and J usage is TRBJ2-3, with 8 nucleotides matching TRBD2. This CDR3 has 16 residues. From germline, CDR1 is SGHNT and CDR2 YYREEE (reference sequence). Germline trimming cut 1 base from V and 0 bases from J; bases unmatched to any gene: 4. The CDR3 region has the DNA TGTGCCAGCAGCTTGAAATCTAGCGGGAGCACAGATACGCAGTATTTT. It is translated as CASSLKSSGSTDTQYF.

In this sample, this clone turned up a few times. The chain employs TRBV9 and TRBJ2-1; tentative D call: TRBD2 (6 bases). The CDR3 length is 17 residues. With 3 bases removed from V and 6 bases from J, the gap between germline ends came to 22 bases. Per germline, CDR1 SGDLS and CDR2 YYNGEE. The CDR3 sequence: CASSEGPRGTQPNEQFF. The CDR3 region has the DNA TGTGCCAGCAGCGAGGGCCCTCGGGGGACTCAGCCCAATGAGCAGTTCTTC.

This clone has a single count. This CDR3 reads CASGTSGGPPDTQYF. For the CDR3, the DNA is TGTGCCAGCGGGACTAGCGGGGGGCCCCCAGATACGCAGTATTTT. V gene TRBV6-5 combines with J gene TRBJ2-3; 15 bases line up with TRBD2. Germline lookup yields CDR1 MNHEY and CDR2 SVGAGI. V lost 8 bases and J lost 4; bases outside the gene matches: 4. CDR3 length: 15 residues.

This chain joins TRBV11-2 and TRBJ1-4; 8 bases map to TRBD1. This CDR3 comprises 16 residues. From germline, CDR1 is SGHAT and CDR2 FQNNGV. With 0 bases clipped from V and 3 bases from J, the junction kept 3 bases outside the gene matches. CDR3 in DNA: TGTGCCAGCAGCTTAGAGGCAGGGGGCTCTAATGAAAAACTGTTTTTT. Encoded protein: CASSLEAGGSNEKLFF.

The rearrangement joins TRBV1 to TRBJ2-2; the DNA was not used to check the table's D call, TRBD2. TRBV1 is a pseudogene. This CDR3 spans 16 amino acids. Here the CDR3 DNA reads TGCACCAGCAGCCAAGATTTTAGTTGGCTTCCCGGGGAACTGTTTTTT. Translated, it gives CTSSQDFSWLPGELFF.

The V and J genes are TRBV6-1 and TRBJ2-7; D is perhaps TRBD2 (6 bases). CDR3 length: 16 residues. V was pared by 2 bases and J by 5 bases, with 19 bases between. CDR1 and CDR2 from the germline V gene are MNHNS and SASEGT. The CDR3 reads CASSEQPGLGVDEQYF. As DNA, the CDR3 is TGTGCCAGCAGTGAACAACCGGGACTTGGGGTTGACGAGCAGTACTTC.

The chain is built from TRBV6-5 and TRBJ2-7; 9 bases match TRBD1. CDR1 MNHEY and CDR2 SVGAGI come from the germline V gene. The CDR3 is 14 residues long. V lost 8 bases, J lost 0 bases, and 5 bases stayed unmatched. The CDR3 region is CASYGTGSSYEQYF. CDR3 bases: TGTGCCAGCTACGGGACAGGGAGCTCCTACGAGCAGTACTTC.

The CDR3 reads CASSATWMVTDTQYF. CDR3 coding DNA: TGTGCCAGCAGCGCGACTTGGATGGTCACAGATACGCAGTATTTT. V and J are TRBV9 and TRBJ2-3; D is undetermined. This CDR3 is built from 15 residues. With 3 bases removed from V and 2 bases from J, the gap between germline ends came to 13 bases. Germline-derived CDR1 and CDR2 are SGDLS and YYNGEE.

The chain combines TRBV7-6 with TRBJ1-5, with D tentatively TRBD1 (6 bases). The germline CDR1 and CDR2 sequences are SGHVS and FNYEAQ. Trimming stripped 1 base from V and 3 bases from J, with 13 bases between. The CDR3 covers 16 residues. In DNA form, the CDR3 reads TGTGCCAGCAGCTTAGGAACAGGGTTAGACAATCAGCCCCAGCATTTT. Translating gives CASSLGTGLDNQPQHF.

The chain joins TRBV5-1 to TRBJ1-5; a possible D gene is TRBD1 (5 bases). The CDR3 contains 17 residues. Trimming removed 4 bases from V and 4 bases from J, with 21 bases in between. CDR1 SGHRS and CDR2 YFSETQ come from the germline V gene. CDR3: CASSPEGTVLPNQPQHF. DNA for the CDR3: TGCGCCAGCAGCCCGGAGGGGACCGTCCTACCGAATCAGCCCCAGCATTTT.

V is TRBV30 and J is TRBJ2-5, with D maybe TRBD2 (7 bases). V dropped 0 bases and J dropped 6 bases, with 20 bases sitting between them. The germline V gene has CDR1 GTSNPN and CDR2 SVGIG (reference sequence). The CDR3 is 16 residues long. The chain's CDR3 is CAWSVGVGGRGQTQYF. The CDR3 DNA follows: TGTGCCTGGAGTGTAGGTGTGGGGGGGCGGGGGCAGACCCAGTACTTC.

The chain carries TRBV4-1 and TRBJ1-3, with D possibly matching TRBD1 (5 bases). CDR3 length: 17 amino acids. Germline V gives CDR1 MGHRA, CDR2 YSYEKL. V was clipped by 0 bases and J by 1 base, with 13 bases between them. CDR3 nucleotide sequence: TGCGCCAGCAGCCAAGATCCTCCAGGGACTTCTGGAAACACCATATATTTT. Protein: CASSQDPPGTSGNTIYF.

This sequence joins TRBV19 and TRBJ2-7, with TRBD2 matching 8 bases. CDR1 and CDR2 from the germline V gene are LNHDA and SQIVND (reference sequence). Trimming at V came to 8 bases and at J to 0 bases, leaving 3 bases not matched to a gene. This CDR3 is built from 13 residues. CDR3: CASRRGGSYEQYF. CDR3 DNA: TGTGCCAGTCGTCGGGGGGGCTCCTACGAGCAGTACTTC.

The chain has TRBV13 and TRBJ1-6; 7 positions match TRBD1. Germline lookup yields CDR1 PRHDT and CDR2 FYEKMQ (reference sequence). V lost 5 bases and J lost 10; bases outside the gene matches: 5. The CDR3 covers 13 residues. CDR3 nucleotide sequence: TGTGCCAGCAGCCATGACAGGGAGTCACCCCTCCACTTT. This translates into CASSHDRESPLHF.